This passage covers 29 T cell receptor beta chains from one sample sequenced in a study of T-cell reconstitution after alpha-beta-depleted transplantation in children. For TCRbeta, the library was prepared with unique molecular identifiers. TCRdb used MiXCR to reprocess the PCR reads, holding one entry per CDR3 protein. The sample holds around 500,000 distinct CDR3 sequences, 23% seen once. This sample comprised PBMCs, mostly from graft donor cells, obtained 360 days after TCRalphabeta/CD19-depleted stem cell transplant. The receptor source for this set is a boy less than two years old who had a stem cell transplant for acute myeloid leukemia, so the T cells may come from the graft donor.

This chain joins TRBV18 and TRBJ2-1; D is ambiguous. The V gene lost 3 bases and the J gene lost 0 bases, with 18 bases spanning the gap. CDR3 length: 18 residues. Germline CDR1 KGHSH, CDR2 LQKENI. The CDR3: CASSPGVKGINSYNEQFF. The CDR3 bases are TGTGCCAGCTCACCGGGCGTAAAGGGCATTAACTCCTACAATGAGCAGTTCTTC.

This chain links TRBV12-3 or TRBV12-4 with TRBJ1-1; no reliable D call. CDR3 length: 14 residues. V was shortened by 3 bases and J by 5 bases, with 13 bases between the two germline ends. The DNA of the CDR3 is TGTGCCAGCAGTTTGACCCCCGGGAGGACTGAAGCTTTCTTT. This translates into CASSLTPGRTEAFF.

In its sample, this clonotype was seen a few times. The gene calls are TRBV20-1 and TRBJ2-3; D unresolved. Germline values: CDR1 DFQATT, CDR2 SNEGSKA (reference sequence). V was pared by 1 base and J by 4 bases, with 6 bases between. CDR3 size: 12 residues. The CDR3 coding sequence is TGCAGTGCTAGAGGCAGAGCAGATACGCAGTATTTT. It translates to CSARGRADTQYF.

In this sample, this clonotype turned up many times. CDR3 loop: CASRKTSGGLAGYNEQFF. The CDR3 DNA reads TGTGCCAGCAGGAAGACTAGCGGGGGGCTTGCTGGCTACAATGAGCAGTTCTTC. The gene calls are TRBV6-2 or TRBV6-3 and TRBJ2-1, with 13 bases matching TRBD2. Germline-derived CDR1 and CDR2 are MNHEY and SVGEGT. This CDR3 is 18 amino acids long. The ends lost 6 bases at V and 3 bases at J; junction bases unmatched: 11.

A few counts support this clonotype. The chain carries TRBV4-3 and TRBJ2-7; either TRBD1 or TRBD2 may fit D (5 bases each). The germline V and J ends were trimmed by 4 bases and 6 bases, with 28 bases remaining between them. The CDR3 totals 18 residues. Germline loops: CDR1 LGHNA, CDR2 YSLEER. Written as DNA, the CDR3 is TGCGCCAGCAGCCCTCGAGTTACCGGGGCCGCTGGCCGGGTCGAGCAGTACTTC. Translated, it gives CASSPRVTGAAGRVEQYF.

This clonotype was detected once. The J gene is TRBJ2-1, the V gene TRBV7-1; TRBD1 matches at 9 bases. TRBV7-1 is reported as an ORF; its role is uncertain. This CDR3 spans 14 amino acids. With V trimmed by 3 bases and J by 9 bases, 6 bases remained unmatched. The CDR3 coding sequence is TGTGCCAGCAGCTCCCGGGACAGGGTTAGTGAGCAGTTCTTC. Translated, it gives CASSSRDRVSEQFF.

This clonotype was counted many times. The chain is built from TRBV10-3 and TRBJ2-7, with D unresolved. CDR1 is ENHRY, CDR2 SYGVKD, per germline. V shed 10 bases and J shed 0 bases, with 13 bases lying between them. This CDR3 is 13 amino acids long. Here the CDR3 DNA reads TGTGCCAGGGGATCCCTCTTCTCCTACGAGCAGTACTTC. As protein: CARGSLFSYEQYF.

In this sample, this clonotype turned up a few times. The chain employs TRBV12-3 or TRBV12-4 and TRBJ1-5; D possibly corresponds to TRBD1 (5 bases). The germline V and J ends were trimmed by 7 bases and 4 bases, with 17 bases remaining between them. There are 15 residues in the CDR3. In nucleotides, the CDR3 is TGTGCCAGCAACCTGATGGGGGGAAAGAATCAGCCCCAGCATTTT. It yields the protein CASNLMGGKNQPQHF.

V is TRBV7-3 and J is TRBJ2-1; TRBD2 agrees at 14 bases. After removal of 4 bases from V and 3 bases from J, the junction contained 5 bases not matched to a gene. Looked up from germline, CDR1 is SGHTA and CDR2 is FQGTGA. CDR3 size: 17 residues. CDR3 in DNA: TGTGCCAGCAGCTCTGGACTAGCGGGGGGCTTCTACAATGAGCAGTTCTTC. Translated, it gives CASSSGLAGGFYNEQFF.

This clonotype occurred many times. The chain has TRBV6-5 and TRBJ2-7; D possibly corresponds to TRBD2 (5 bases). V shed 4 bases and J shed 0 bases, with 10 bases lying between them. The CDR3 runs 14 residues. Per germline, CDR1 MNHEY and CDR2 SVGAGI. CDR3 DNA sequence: TGTGCCAGCAGTTCCGGACTGAGCTCCTACGAGCAGTACGTC. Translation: CASSSGLSSYEQYV.

DNA for the CDR3: TGTGCCAGCAGCGCCTCACTAGCGGGGGGGCGAAAAGGGCCCTACAATGAGCAGTTCTTC. Amino acid sequence: CASSASLAGGRKGPYNEQFF. The chain is built from TRBV7-3 and TRBJ2-1, with 13 bases lining up with TRBD2. The CDR3 has 20 residues. The V and J ends lost 5 bases and 2 bases, in that order; junction bases with no gene match: 15. Germline values: CDR1 SGHTA, CDR2 FQGTGA.

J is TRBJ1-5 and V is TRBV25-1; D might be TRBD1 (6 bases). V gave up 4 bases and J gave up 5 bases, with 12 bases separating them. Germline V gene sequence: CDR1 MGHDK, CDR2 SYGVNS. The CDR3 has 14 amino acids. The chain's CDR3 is CASSGDTGDQPQHF. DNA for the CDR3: TGTGCCAGCAGTGGGGACACGGGGGATCAGCCCCAGCATTTT.

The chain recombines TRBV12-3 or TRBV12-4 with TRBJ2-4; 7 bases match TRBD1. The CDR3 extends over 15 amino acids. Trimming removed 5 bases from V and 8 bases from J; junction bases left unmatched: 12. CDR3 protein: CASSARQGGADIQYF. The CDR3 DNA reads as TGTGCCAGCAGTGCCAGACAGGGCGGAGCGGACATTCAGTACTTC.

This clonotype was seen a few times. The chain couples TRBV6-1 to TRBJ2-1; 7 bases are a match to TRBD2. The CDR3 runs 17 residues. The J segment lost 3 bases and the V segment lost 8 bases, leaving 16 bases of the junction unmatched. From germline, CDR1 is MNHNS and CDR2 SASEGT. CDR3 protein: CASGGTTPPHVYNEQFF. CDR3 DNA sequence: TGTGCCAGCGGCGGGACTACACCTCCACACGTCTACAATGAGCAGTTCTTC.

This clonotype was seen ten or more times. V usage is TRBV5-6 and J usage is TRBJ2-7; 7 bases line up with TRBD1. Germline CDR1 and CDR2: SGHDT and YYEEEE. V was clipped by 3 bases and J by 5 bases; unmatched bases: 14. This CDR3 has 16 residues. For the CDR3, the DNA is TGTGCCAGCAGCTCCCTCCCCGCGACAGGGCCCCACGAGCAGTACGTC. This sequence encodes CASSSLPATGPHEQYV.

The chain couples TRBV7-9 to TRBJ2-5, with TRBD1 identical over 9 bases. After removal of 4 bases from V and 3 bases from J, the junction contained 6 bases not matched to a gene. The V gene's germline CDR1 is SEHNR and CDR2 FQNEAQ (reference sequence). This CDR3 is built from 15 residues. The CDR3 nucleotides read TGTGCCAGCAGCTGGGGACAGGGTAGGGAAGAGACCCAGTACTTC. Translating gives CASSWGQGREETQYF.

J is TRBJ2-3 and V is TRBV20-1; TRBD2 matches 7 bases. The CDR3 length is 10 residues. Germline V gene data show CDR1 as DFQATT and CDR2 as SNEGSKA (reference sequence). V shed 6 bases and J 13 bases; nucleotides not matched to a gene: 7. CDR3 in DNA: TGCAGTGCCACGGGACTAAACAAGTATTTT. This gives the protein CSATGLNKYF.

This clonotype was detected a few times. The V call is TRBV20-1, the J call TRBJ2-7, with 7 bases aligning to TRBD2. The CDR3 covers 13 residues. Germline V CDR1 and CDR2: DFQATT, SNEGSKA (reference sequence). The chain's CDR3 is CSARLGGSSEQYV. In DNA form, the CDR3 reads TGCAGTGCTAGATTGGGAGGGTCCTCCGAGCAGTACGTC.

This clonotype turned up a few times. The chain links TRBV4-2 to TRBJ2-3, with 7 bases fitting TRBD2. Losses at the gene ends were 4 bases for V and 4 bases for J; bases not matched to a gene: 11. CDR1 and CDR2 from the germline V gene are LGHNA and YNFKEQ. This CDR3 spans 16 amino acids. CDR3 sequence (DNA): TGTGCCAGCAGCCCCCTGACTAGCCCTACGTCAGATACGCAGTATTTT. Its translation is CASSPLTSPTSDTQYF.

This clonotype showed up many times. The CDR3 protein is CASSEDWAGDHEQYF. CDR3 DNA: TGTGCCAGCAGTGAGGATTGGGCGGGGGACCACGAGCAGTACTTC. The chain employs TRBV25-1 and TRBJ2-7; TRBD2 matches at 7 bases. V shed 3 bases and J 5 bases; nucleotides not matched to a gene: 10. CDR1 and CDR2 (germline): MGHDK, SYGVNS. There are 15 residues in the CDR3.

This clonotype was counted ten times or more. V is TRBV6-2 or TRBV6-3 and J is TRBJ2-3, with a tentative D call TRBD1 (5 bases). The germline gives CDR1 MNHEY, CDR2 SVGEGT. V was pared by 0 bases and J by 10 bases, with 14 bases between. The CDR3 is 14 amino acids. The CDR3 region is CASSYSMGHLAQYF. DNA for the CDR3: TGTGCCAGCAGTTACTCGATGGGGCACCTCGCGCAGTATTTT.

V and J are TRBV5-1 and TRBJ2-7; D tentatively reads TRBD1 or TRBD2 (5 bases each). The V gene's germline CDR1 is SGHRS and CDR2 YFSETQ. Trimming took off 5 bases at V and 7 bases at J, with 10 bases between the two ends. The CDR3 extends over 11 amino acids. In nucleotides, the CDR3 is TGCGCCAGCAGAGGGACGGGGGAGCAGTACTTC. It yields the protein CASRGTGEQYF.

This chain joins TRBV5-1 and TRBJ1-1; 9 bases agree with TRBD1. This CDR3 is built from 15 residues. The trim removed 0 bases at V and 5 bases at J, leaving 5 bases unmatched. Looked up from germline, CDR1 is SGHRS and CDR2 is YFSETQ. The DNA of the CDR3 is TGCGCCAGCAGCTTGGCGGGACAGGGTACTACTGAAGCTTTCTTT. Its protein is CASSLAGQGTTEAFF.

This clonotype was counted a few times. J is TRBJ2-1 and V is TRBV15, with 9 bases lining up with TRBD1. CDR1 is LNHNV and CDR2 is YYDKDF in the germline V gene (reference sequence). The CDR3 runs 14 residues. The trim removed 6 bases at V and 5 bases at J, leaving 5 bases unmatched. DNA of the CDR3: TGTGCCACCAGGCCCGGGACAGGGCACAATGAGCAGTTCTTC. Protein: CATRPGTGHNEQFF.

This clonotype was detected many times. The CDR3 loop reads CSAREWTGGREQYV. Written as DNA, the CDR3 is TGCAGTGCTAGAGAGTGGACAGGGGGCAGGGAGCAGTACGTC. This chain links TRBV20-1 with TRBJ2-7, with 11 bases aligning to TRBD1. The junction had 5 bases not matched to a gene; V was cut back by 0 bases and J by 7 bases. The CDR3 is 14 amino acids. From germline, CDR1 is DFQATT and CDR2 SNEGSKA (reference sequence).

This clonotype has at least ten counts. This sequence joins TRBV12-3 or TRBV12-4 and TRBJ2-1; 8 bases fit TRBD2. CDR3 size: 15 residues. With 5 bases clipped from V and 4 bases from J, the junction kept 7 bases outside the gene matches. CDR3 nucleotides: TGTGCCAGCAGTCCGGTTTTAGCGGGGTACAATGAGCAGTTCTTC. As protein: CASSPVLAGYNEQFF.

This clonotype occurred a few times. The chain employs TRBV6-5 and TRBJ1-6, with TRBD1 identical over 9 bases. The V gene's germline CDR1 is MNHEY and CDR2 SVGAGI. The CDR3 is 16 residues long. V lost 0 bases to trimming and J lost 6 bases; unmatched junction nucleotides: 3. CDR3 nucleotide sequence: TGTGCCAGCAGTTACTCGGACAGGGGAAGTAATTCACCCCTCCACTTT. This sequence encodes CASSYSDRGSNSPLHF.

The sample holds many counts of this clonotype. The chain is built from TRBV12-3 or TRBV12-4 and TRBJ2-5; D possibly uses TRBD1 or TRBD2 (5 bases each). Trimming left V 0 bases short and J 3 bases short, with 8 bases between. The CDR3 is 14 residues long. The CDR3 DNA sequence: TGTGCCAGCAGTTTAGCGGGGGTGGAAGAGACCCAGTACTTC. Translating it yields CASSLAGVEETQYF.

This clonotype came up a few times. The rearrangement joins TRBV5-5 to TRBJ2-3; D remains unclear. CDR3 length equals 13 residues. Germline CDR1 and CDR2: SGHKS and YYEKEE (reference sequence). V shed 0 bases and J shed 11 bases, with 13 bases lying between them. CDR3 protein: CASSLDRARRQYF. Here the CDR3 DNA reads TGTGCCAGCAGCTTGGACCGGGCTCGGAGGCAGTATTTT.